The entry that follows covers one T cell receptor (beta chain) sequence. As yet, its antigen is unknown. In germline, CDR1 is SGHDT, CDR2 YYEEEE. The ends were cut back, 4 bases at V and 1 base at J, with 12 bases in the middle. This CDR3 has 14 amino acids. The sample belongs to a study of graft-versus-host responses after intestinal transplantation. Assay used: immunoSEQ multiplex PCR; TCRdb lists only in-frame clones, some missing. The sample holds 80,000 to 90,000 clones; 75% to 90% are singletons and the top ten take around 0.11%. The chain combines TRBV5-6 with TRBJ2-7, with a possible D match to TRBD2 (6 bases). Sequenced here: unstimulated CD4+ T cells sorted from spleen or lymph node cells, sampled before intestinal transplant. The sequence came from a human donor who received an intestinal transplant. CDR3 protein: CASSPRAGSYEQYF. CDR3 sequence (DNA): TGTGCCAGCAGCCCCAGAGCGGGTTCCTACGAGCAGTACTTC.